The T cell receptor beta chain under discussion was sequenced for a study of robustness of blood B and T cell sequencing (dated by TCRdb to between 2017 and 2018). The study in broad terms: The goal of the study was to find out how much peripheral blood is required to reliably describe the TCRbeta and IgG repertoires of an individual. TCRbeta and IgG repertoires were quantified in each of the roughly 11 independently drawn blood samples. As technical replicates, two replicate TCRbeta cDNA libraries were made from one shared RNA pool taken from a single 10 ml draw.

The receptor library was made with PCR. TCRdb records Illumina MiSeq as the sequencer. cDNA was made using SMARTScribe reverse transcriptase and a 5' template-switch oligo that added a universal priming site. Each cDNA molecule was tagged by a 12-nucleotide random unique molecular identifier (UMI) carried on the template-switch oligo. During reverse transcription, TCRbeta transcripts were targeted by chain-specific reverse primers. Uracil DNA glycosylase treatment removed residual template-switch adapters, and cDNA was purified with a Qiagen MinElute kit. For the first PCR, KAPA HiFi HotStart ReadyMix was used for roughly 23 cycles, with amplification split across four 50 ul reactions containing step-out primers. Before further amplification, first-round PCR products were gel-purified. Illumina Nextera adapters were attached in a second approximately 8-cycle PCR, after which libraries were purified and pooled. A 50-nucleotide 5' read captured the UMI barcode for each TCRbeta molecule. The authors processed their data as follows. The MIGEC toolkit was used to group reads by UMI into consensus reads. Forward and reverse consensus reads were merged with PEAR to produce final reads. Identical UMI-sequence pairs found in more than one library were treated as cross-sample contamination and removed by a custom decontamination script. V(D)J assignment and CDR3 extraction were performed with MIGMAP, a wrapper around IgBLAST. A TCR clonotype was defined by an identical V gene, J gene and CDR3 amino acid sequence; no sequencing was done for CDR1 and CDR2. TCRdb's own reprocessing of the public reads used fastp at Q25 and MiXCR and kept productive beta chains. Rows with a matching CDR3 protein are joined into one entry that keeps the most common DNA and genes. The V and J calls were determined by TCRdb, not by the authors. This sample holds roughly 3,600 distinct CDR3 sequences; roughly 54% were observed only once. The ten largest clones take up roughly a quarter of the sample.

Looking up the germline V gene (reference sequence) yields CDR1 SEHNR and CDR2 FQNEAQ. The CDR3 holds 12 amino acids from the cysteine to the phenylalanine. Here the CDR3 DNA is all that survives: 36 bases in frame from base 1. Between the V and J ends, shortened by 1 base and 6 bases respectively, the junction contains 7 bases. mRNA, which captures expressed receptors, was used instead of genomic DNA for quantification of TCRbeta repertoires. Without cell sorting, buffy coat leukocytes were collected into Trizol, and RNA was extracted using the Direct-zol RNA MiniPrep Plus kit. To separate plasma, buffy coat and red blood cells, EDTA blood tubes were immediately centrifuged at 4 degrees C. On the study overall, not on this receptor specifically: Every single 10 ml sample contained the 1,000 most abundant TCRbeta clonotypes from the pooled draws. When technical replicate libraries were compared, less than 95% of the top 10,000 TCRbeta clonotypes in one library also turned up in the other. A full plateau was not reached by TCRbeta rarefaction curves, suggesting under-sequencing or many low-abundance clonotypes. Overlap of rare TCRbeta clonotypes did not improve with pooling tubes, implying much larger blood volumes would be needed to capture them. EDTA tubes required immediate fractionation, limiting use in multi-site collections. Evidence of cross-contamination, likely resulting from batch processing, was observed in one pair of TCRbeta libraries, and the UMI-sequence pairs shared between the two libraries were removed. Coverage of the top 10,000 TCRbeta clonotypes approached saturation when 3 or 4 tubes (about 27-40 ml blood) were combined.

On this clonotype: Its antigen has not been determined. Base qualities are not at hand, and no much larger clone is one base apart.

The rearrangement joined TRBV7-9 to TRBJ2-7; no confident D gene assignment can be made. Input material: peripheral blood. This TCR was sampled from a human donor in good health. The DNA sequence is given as TGTGCCAGCAGCTTAGTTGGCTCCGAGCAGTACTTC. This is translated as CASSLVGSEQYF.